One and the same sample provided the 25 T cell receptor beta chains below, sequenced in a study of T cell changes during pregnancy in multiple sclerosis. The table came from immunoSEQ multiplex PCR; TCRdb's copy has only in-frame clones and leaves some out. The table lists 30,000 to 40,000 clones, about 93% of them singletons. The starting material was CD4+ T cells from peripheral blood mononuclear cells, obtained in the third trimester of pregnancy. The receptor source for this set is a female donor in good health, enrolled as a control in a pregnancy study.

The chain combines TRBV5-1 with TRBJ2-7; the D is unclear. Trimming cost V 1 base and J 5 bases, with 7 bases left between them. In germline, CDR1 is SGHRS, CDR2 YFSETQ. The CDR3 has 12 residues. The CDR3 reads CASSLQVDEQYF. CDR3 coding DNA: TGCGCCAGCAGCTTGCAGGTCGACGAGCAGTACTTC.

The sample holds one count of this clone. The chain joins TRBV5-4 to TRBJ1-1, with TRBD1 matching 9 bases. The J segment lost 5 bases and the V segment lost 4 bases, leaving 9 bases of the junction unmatched. The CDR3 sequence is 15 residues long. Germline loops: CDR1 SGHNT, CDR2 YYREEE (reference sequence). CDR3 bases: TGTGCCAGCAGCCCGTCGGGACAGGGTAGGACTGAAGCTTTCTTT. Amino acids: CASSPSGQGRTEAFF.

The V and J genes are TRBV25-1 and TRBJ2-1; a possible D gene is TRBD2 (5 bases). Germline V lookup: CDR1 MGHDK, CDR2 SYGVNS. This CDR3 spans 15 amino acids. V was cut by 5 bases and J by 8 bases, with 19 bases left in between. DNA of the CDR3: TGTGCCAGCAGTCCCGAGACCCTCCCCGGGGATGAGCAGTTCTTC. Its translation: CASSPETLPGDEQFF.

This chain joins TRBV5-8 and TRBJ2-3; D is undetermined. Germline CDR1 SGHTS, CDR2 YDEGEE. Between the trimmed V and J ends, which lost 5 bases and 12 bases, there was a span of 13 bases. CDR3 length: 11 residues. CDR3 region: CASRSSGLQYF. CDR3 coding DNA: TGTGCCAGCAGGTCTTCGGGTCTTCAGTATTTT.

The chain links TRBV15 to TRBJ1-5; D gene unclear. The CDR3 runs 15 residues. CDR1 and CDR2 from the germline V gene are LNHNV and YYDKDF (reference sequence). Between the trimmed V and J ends, which lost 0 bases and 4 bases, there was a span of 10 bases. The CDR3 DNA reads as TGTGCCACCAGCAGAGATCTTGAGGGAAATCAGCCCCAGCATTTT. Amino acids: CATSRDLEGNQPQHF.

Of note for this clone: This CDR3 is also generated by other DNA sequences in the sample. The chain employs TRBV6-1 and TRBJ1-5; D uncertain. The length of the CDR3 is 13 residues. In germline, CDR1 is MNHNS, CDR2 SASEGT. Between the trimmed V and J ends, which lost 2 bases and 4 bases, there was a span of 6 bases. CDR3 loop: CASSESGNQPQHF. CDR3 nucleotides: TGTGCCAGCAGTGAATCCGGTAATCAGCCCCAGCATTTT.

The gene calls are TRBV7-2 and TRBJ2-1, with 12 bases identical to TRBD2. Germline V gene sequence: CDR1 SGHTA, CDR2 FQGNSA. This CDR3 is 15 amino acids long. J gave up 10 bases and V 4 bases, and 8 bases lay outside the gene matches. This CDR3 is CASSYTSGGRGEQFF. CDR3 DNA sequence: TGTGCCAGCAGCTACACTAGCGGGGGGAGGGGCGAGCAGTTCTTC.

The chain employs TRBV28 and TRBJ2-7; weak D call: TRBD1 (6 bases). Germline V gene lookup returns CDR1 MDHEN and CDR2 SYDVKM. Trimming took 6 bases from V and 5 from J, leaving 14 bases between them. The CDR3 has 13 residues. The CDR3 spells CASSSWGPDEQYF. The CDR3 DNA is TGTGCCAGCAGCTCCTGGGGGCCGGACGAGCAGTACTTC.

This chain uses TRBV28 with TRBJ2-5; a weak D match, TRBD1 (6 bases). Germline V gives CDR1 MDHEN, CDR2 SYDVKM. V lost 7 bases, J lost 1 base, and 10 bases lay in between. The CDR3 is 13 residues long. DNA for the CDR3: TGTGCCAGCACCATAGGGGGCCAAGAGACCCAGTACTTC. This codes for CASTIGGQETQYF.

The chain combines TRBV6-5 with TRBJ1-5; D is uncertain. The CDR3 loop spans 13 amino acids. Germline V gives CDR1 MNHEY, CDR2 SVGAGI. V lost 0 bases and J 4 bases, leaving 4 bases between the germline ends. The CDR3 coding sequence is TGTGCCAGCAGTTACTCCTATAATCAGCCCCAGCATTTT. Translation gives CASSYSYNQPQHF.

The V gene is TRBV5-5, the J gene TRBJ1-3; the D is unclear. The CDR3 totals 14 residues. Trimming pared 0 bases from V and 3 bases from J, leaving 7 bases between. Germline V gene data show CDR1 as SGHKS and CDR2 as YYEKEE (reference sequence). The CDR3 here is CASSLVEIGNTIYF. CDR3 DNA: TGTGCCAGCAGCTTGGTCGAGATTGGAAACACCATATATTTT.

The genes are TRBV27 and TRBJ1-1; D gene unclear. Germline CDR1 is MNHEY and CDR2 is SMNVEV (reference sequence). The CDR3 is made up of 13 amino acids. Trimming stripped 7 bases from V and 3 bases from J, with 12 bases between. This CDR3 reads CASKGGSDTEAFF. CDR3 in DNA: TGTGCCAGCAAGGGAGGGTCGGACACTGAAGCTTTCTTT.

This clone was counted once. This chain uses TRBV30 with TRBJ2-3, with TRBD1 as a possible D gene (6 bases). The CDR3 has 21 residues. V lost 1 base and J 0 bases, leaving 29 bases between the germline ends. Per the germline V gene, CDR1 is GTSNPN and CDR2 is SVGIG (reference sequence). The CDR3 here is CAWSGGGKTLRGRVSTDTQYF. In nucleotides, the CDR3 is TGTGCCTGGAGTGGAGGGGGTAAAACTCTACGTGGGCGGGTGAGCACAGATACGCAGTATTTT.

This clone was recorded a few times. This chain links TRBV30 with TRBJ1-1, with TRBD1 as a possible D gene (5 bases). The CDR3 sequence is 12 residues long. V shed 3 bases and J shed 10 bases, with 15 bases lying between them. Germline-derived CDR1 and CDR2 are GTSNPN and SVGIG (reference sequence). The CDR3 sequence is CAWRGWGEGAFF. The CDR3 nucleotides read TGTGCCTGGAGGGGTTGGGGGGAGGGAGCTTTCTTT.

This clone was seen more than once but under ten times. The V call is TRBV2, the J call TRBJ2-5; 13 bases agree with TRBD2. The CDR3 sequence is 18 residues long. Germline V lookup: CDR1 SNHLY, CDR2 FYNNEI. With 8 bases clipped from V and 5 bases from J, the junction kept 17 bases outside the gene matches. As DNA, the CDR3 is TGTGCCAGCCAAGGCACCGGACAGACTAGCGGGAGGAGGGAGACCCAGTACTTC. The encoded protein is CASQGTGQTSGRRETQYF.

This clone was found once. The chain is built from TRBV28 and TRBJ1-3; no firm D call. The germline CDR1 and CDR2 sequences are MDHEN and SYDVKM. This CDR3 has 14 amino acids. Trimming cost V 8 bases and J 0 bases, with 11 bases left between them. The CDR3 spells CASWSYGSGNTIYF. The CDR3 DNA reads TGTGCCAGCTGGAGCTATGGCTCTGGAAACACCATATATTTT.

The rearrangement uses TRBV19 and TRBJ1-1; D ambiguous. The V gene lost 0 bases and the J gene lost 1 base, with 9 bases spanning the gap. Germline V gene lookup returns CDR1 LNHDA and CDR2 SQIVND (reference sequence). This CDR3 comprises 15 residues. In DNA, the CDR3 is TGTGCCAGTAGTATAGAATCGAGTCCGAACACTGAAGCTTTCTTT. Protein sequence: CASSIESSPNTEAFF.

The J gene is TRBJ2-5, the V gene TRBV10-3, with a weak D call TRBD2 (7 bases). This CDR3 is built from 13 residues. Germline V CDR1 and CDR2: ENHRY, SYGVKD. Trimming took off 0 bases at V and 6 bases at J, with 8 bases between the two ends. Here the CDR3 reads CAISESGGQTQYF. The CDR3 nucleotides are TGTGCCATCAGTGAGTCGGGGGGGCAGACCCAGTACTTC.

CDR3 residues: CASSPSQGVNTGELFF. CDR3 sequence (DNA): TGTGCCAGCAGCCCGAGCCAAGGGGTGAACACCGGGGAGCTGTTTTTT. The J gene is TRBJ2-2, the V gene TRBV9, with TRBD1 as a possible D gene (5 bases). This CDR3 contains 16 residues. The V end lost 4 bases, the J end lost 1 base, and 14 bases lay between the germline ends. Germline loops: CDR1 SGDLS, CDR2 YYNGEE. The whole variable domain, filled in from reference TRBV9 and TRBJ2-2, reads DSGVTQTPKHLITATGQRVTLRCSPRSGDLSVYWYQQSLDQGLQFLIQYYNGEERAKGNILERFSAQQFPDLHSELNLSSLELGDSALYFCASSPSQGVNTGELFFGEGSRLTVL.

The genes are TRBV6-1 and TRBJ2-3, with 8 bases lining up with TRBD2. Trimming removed 6 bases from V and 1 base from J; junction bases left unmatched: 6. Germline V gene lookup returns CDR1 MNHNS and CDR2 SASEGT. The CDR3 contains 15 residues. The CDR3 is CASRDGGAGTDTQYF. CDR3 in DNA: TGTGCCAGCAGAGACGGGGGGGCCGGCACAGATACGCAGTATTTT.

The V and J genes are TRBV28 and TRBJ1-6; D is perhaps TRBD1 (6 bases). Trimming stripped 5 bases from V and 4 bases from J, with 12 bases between. This CDR3 contains 15 residues. Per germline, CDR1 MDHEN and CDR2 SYDVKM. CDR3 residues: CASSPYDRYNSPLHF. CDR3 sequence (DNA): TGTGCCAGCAGTCCTTATGACAGGTATAATTCACCCCTCCACTTT.

The CDR3 sequence is CASSPGIMNTEAFF. The CDR3 nucleotides are TGCGCCAGCAGCCCGGGGATCATGAACACTGAAGCTTTCTTT. The genes are TRBV5-1 and TRBJ1-1, with D unresolved. The germline V gene encodes CDR1 SGHRS and CDR2 YFSETQ. V lost 4 bases and J 0 bases, leaving 10 bases between the germline ends. The CDR3 has 14 amino acids.

This clone occurred once. The chain is built from TRBV5-4 and TRBJ2-7; 7 nucleotides match TRBD2. Germline V CDR1 and CDR2: SGHNT, YYREEE (reference sequence). Trimming removed 7 bases from V and 0 bases from J; junction bases left unmatched: 7. This CDR3 is 14 amino acids long. The CDR3 DNA is TGTGCCAGCTCCGCTAGCGGACCCTCCTACGAGCAGTACTTC. It yields the protein CASSASGPSYEQYF.

The chain has TRBV7-9 and TRBJ2-3; D not resolved. The CDR3 extends over 18 amino acids. Germline loops: CDR1 SEHNR, CDR2 FQNEAQ (reference sequence). Between the trimmed V and J ends, which lost 1 base and 0 bases, there was a span of 17 bases. CDR3 loop: CASSLVTRRLSSTDTQYF. DNA for the CDR3: TGTGCCAGCAGCTTAGTCACAAGGCGGCTCTCTAGCACAGATACGCAGTATTTT.

This chain joins TRBV21-1 and TRBJ2-7; the table's D call, TRBD2, has no DNA check behind it. TRBV21-1 has pseudogene status. This CDR3 is 15 amino acids long. The CDR3 loop is CASSKAPGNSYEQYF. The CDR3, as DNA: TGTGCCAGCAGCAAAGCCCCCGGGAACTCCTACGAGCAGTACTTC.